This TCR beta chain was retrieved from a study of T cell responses to AZD1222 COVID-19 vaccine. General observations from the study: Reports indicate that nearly half of spike-specific TCRs are directed at unmutated variant regions. White British people made up most donors, females outnumbered males, and clonal diversity was possibly underestimated. Only five to seven AZD1222 recipients were seropositive at baseline.

This clone was recorded only once. Its antigen is undetermined. The germline V gene encodes CDR1 ENHRY and CDR2 SYGVKD. Trimming at V came to 5 bases and at J to 1 base, leaving 4 bases not matched to a gene. CDR3 length: 14 amino acids. TCRdb keeps only in-frame clones here, not all; method: immunoSEQ multiplex PCR. The repertoire consists of 120,000 or so clones, with about nine tenths occurring once and the leading ten covering over 0.95%. The chain is built from TRBV10-3 and TRBJ1-2; 7 nucleotides line up with TRBD1. The sequence came from an adult in good health. The specimen was peripheral blood, collected on day 0 of AZD1222 vaccination. CDR3 loop: CAISPRDSNYGYTF. DNA of the CDR3: TGTGCCATCAGTCCTCGGGACAGTAACTATGGCTACACCTTC.